This T cell receptor beta chain was recorded in a study of T cell repertoires in cytomegalovirus infection. The overall study: Both CMV infection and a matching HLA type were indicated by public TCR beta signatures. Regarding the study as a whole: The ex vivo response was dominated by HLA-C-restricted CMV-specific TCR beta clonotypes. CMV carriers having the relevant HLA were flagged by cumulative public TCR beta family frequency.

Via MiXCR, TCRdb re-called the reads, giving one row per CDR3 protein. Of 560,000 or so distinct CDR3 sequences listed, 16% were seen once; the top ten hold 20% to 30%. The germline V gene encodes CDR1 SGHTA and CDR2 FQGNSA. J gave up 7 bases and V 5 bases, and 7 bases lay outside the gene matches. CDR3 length: 14 amino acids. This clonotype was seen ten or more times. What it binds is not known. Sequencing was done on a sample of CD8+ T cells from PBMCs. The chain employs TRBV7-2 and TRBJ1-4; TRBD1 matches at 7 bases. The origin of this receptor is a human donor in good health (CMV status not recorded). Some clones in this sample may be carry-over from other donors' samples. The CDR3 here is CASSPWTGGEKLFF. CDR3 DNA: TGTGCCAGCAGCCCTTGGACAGGCGGTGAAAAACTGTTTTTT.